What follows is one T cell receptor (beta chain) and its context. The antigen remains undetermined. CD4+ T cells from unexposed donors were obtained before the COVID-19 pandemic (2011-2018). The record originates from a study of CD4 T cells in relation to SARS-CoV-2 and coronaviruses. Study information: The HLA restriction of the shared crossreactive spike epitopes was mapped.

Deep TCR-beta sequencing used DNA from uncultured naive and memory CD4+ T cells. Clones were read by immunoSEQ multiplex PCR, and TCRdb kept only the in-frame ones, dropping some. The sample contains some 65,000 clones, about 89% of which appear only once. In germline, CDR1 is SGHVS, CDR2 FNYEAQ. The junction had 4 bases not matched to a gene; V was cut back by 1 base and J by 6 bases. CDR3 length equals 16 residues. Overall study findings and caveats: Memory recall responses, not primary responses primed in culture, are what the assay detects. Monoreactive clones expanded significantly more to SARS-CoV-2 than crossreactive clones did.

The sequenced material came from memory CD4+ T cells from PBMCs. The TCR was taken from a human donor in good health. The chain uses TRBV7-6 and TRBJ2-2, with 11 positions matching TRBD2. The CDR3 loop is CASSLGLAGGSGELFF. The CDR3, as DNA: TGTGCCAGCAGCTTAGGCCTAGCGGGGGGATCCGGGGAGCTGTTTTTT.